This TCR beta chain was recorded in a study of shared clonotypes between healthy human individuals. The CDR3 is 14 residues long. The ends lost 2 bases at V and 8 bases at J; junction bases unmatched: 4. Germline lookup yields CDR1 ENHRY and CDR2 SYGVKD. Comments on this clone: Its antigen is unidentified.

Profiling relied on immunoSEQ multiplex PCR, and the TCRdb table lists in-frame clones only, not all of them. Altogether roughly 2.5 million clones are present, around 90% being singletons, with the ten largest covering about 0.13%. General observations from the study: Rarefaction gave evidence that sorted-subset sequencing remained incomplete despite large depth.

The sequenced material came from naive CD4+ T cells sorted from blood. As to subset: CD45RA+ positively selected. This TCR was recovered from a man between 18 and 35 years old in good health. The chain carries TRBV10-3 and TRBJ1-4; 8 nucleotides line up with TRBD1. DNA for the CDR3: TGTGCCATCAGTGAGACAGGGGGTGGGGAAAAACTGTTTTTT. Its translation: CAISETGGGEKLFF.